One and the same sample provided the 32 T cell receptor beta chains below, sequenced in a study of cytomegalovirus exposure and HLA in healthy donors. The PCR used 60 Vbeta and 13 Jbeta primers. Profiled with immunoSEQ multiplex PCR; TCRdb holds only in-frame clones, not every one. The data show roughly 190,000 clones, approximately 75% seen once. Sequencing input: PBMCs. These receptors were obtained from a young man in good health and CMV-seropositive.

A few counts support this clone. V gene TRBV30 combines with J gene TRBJ2-7; D not certain. This CDR3 contains 13 residues. V lost 1 base and J 4 bases, leaving 11 bases between the germline ends. Germline V gene data show CDR1 as GTSNPN and CDR2 as SVGIG (reference sequence). This CDR3 reads CAWSESTVYEQYF. Here the CDR3 DNA reads TGTGCCTGGAGTGAATCTACAGTGTACGAGCAGTACTTC. The entire variable domain, with the rest obtained from reference TRBV30 and TRBJ2-7, is as follows: SQTIHQWPATLVQPVGSPLSLECTVEGTSNPNLYWYRQAAGRGLQLLFYSVGIGQISSEVPQNLSASRPQDRQFILSSKKLLLSDSGFYLCAWSESTVYEQYFGPGTRLTVT.

The chain recombines TRBV29-1 with TRBJ2-3, with 7 bases matching TRBD1. The CDR3 contains 15 residues. V was clipped by 6 bases and J by 0 bases; unmatched bases: 9. Germline V gene data show CDR1 as SQVTM and CDR2 as ANQGSEA. In nucleotides, the CDR3 is TGCAGCGTCGATACTGGACAGGTTAGCACAGATACGCAGTATTTT. Its translation: CSVDTGQVSTDTQYF.

On this clone itself: No DNA is shown, since the ends of the CDR3 on it are uncertain; the CDR3 is the one TCRdb lists. The V gene is TRBV4-2, the J gene TRBJ2-7; the table's D call, TRBD2, has no DNA check behind it. CDR1 and CDR2 (germline): LGHNA, YNFKEQ. A total of 13 residues make up the CDR3, ends included. CDR3 in amino acids: CASSQDLRFEQYF.

This clone was seen ten or more times. J is TRBJ2-6 and V is TRBV5-6; D remains ambiguous. From germline, CDR1 is SGHDT and CDR2 YYEEEE. The CDR3 extends over 14 amino acids. The germline V and J ends were trimmed by 3 bases and 0 bases, with 4 bases remaining between them. CDR3 residues: CASSSTSGANVLTF. The CDR3 nucleotides read TGTGCCAGCAGCTCTACCTCTGGGGCCAACGTCCTGACTTTC.

This rearrangement joins TRBV5-4 to TRBJ2-5; 8 nucleotides line up with TRBD2. V gave up 6 bases and J gave up 1 base; unmatched junction bases: 5. The germline V gene has CDR1 SGHNT and CDR2 YYREEE (reference sequence). This CDR3 is built from 14 residues. The CDR3 spells CASNPREAQETQYF. The CDR3, as DNA: TGTGCCAGCAATCCGCGGGAGGCCCAAGAGACCCAGTACTTC.

The chain couples TRBV7-8 to TRBJ1-2; D might be TRBD1 (5 bases). Germline V gives CDR1 SGHVS, CDR2 FQNEAQ. The CDR3 is made up of 13 amino acids. V lost 7 bases and J 6 bases, leaving 15 bases between the germline ends. The DNA for the CDR3 is TGTGCCAGCACCGGGGGGGAAGTCCATGGCTACACCTTC. It encodes CASTGGEVHGYTF.

The V and J genes are TRBV5-8 and TRBJ1-2; no firm D call. Trimming shortened V by 4 bases and J by 4 bases, and 11 bases separated the two germline ends. This CDR3 comprises 13 residues. Germline V gene sequence: CDR1 SGHTS, CDR2 YDEGEE. The CDR3 loop is CASSLRSAYGYTF. The DNA of the CDR3 is TGTGCCAGCAGCCTGCGGAGCGCCTATGGCTACACCTTC.

Here the CDR3 reads CASSPGQGGVNTEAFF. For the CDR3, the DNA is TGTGCCAGCAGCCCCGGACAGGGCGGTGTGAACACTGAAGCTTTCTTT. The rearrangement uses TRBV7-8 and TRBJ1-1, with TRBD1 matching 8 bases. Germline-derived CDR1 and CDR2 are SGHVS and FQNEAQ. The V segment lost 5 bases and the J segment 0 bases; nucleotides outside the gene matches: 8. The CDR3 is made up of 16 amino acids.

The rearrangement links TRBV29-1 to TRBJ2-3; 9 positions agree with TRBD2. V was clipped by 7 bases and J by 4 bases; unmatched bases: 3. The CDR3 runs to 12 residues. Germline V gene lookup returns CDR1 SQVTM and CDR2 ANQGSEA. CDR3 sequence (DNA): TGCAGCGCGCGGGGGGGCGCAGATACGCAGTATTTT. Protein product: CSARGGADTQYF.

The chain combines TRBV2 with TRBJ1-1; the D is unclear. The CDR3 has 13 residues. Deletions cut 8 bases from V and 0 bases from J, with 10 bases between. Germline V gives CDR1 SNHLY, CDR2 FYNNEI. The CDR3 bases are TGTGCCAGCCGCCGGGAGATGAACACTGAAGCTTTCTTT. Translation: CASRREMNTEAFF.

The rearrangement links TRBV4-3 to TRBJ2-1; 7 bases are a match to TRBD2. After removal of 3 bases from V and 4 bases from J, the junction contained 9 bases not matched to a gene. CDR1 and CDR2 from the germline V gene are LGHNA and YSLEER. CDR3 length: 16 amino acids. The CDR3 region is CASSQDRAGVYNEQFF. For the CDR3, the DNA is TGCGCCAGCAGCCAGGATCGGGCGGGAGTTTACAATGAGCAGTTCTTC.

This chain connects TRBV11-1 to TRBJ1-1; D is perhaps TRBD1 (5 bases). In germline, CDR1 is SGHAT, CDR2 FQDESV (reference sequence). The length of the CDR3 is 17 residues. Trimming took 4 bases from V and 1 from J, leaving 19 bases between them. CDR3 in amino acids: CASSYADRGTKNTEAFF. The DNA of the CDR3 is TGTGCCAGCAGCTATGCCGACCGAGGGACTAAGAACACTGAAGCTTTCTTT.

The gene calls are TRBV10-2 and TRBJ1-6; the D gene is possibly TRBD1 (6 bases). This CDR3 spans 15 amino acids. Between the trimmed V and J ends, which lost 7 bases and 5 bases, there was a span of 15 bases. The V gene's germline CDR1 is WSHSY and CDR2 SAAADI. The CDR3 region is CASNPQGHNNSPLHF. DNA of the CDR3: TGCGCCAGCAATCCTCAGGGACACAATAATTCACCCCTCCACTTT.

The rearrangement links TRBV30 to TRBJ1-2; 7 positions match TRBD1. Losses at the gene ends were 4 bases for V and 12 bases for J; bases not matched to a gene: 8. The CDR3 is made up of 11 amino acids. Germline CDR1 is GTSNPN and CDR2 is SVGIG (reference sequence). CDR3 sequence reads: CAWITGTANTF. The CDR3 DNA follows: TGTGCCTGGATAACCGGGACAGCAAACACCTTC.

The J gene is TRBJ2-5, the V gene TRBV29-1; TRBD1 matches 8 bases. The CDR3 spans 13 residues. Losses at the gene ends were 4 bases for V and 5 bases for J; bases not matched to a gene: 6. In germline, CDR1 is SQVTM, CDR2 ANQGSEA. This chain's CDR3 is CSVGQGRWETQYF. CDR3 DNA sequence: TGCAGCGTTGGACAGGGGAGGTGGGAGACCCAGTACTTC.

About this clone itself: A junction boundary mismatches the germline segment, possibly from a read error. The rearrangement links TRBV7-7 to TRBJ2-2; D possibly corresponds to TRBD1 (5 bases). This CDR3 is 16 amino acids long. Germline V lookup: CDR1 SSHAT, CDR2 FNYEAQ (reference sequence). The CDR3 nucleotides are TGTGCTAGCAGCCCCCGGTTGGGGCCGGGCACCGGGGAGCTGTTTTTT. Translation gives CASSPRLGPGTGELFF.

The chain has TRBV18 and TRBJ1-3; D is uncertain. Trimming cost V 3 bases and J 4 bases, with 13 bases left between them. CDR1 and CDR2 from the germline V gene are KGHSH and LQKENI. The CDR3 is made up of 15 amino acids. The CDR3 is CASSPPGPLGNTIYF. CDR3 DNA: TGTGCCAGCTCACCTCCTGGGCCCCTAGGAAACACCATATATTTT.

This clone was seen a few times. V usage is TRBV19 and J usage is TRBJ1-5; D is uncertain. CDR3 length: 11 residues. The ends were cut back, 10 bases at V and 7 bases at J, with 11 bases in the middle. Germline CDR1 LNHDA, CDR2 SQIVND (reference sequence). The CDR3 spells CATGREQPQHF. The CDR3 region has the DNA TGTGCCACCGGACGGGAGCAGCCCCAGCATTTT.

The chain combines TRBV7-2 with TRBJ2-5; D might be TRBD2 (5 bases). V dropped 5 bases and J dropped 5 bases, with 21 bases sitting between them. Per germline, CDR1 SGHTA and CDR2 FQGNSA. This CDR3 spans 16 amino acids. CDR3 DNA: TGTGCCAGCAGCCGCCGGGGAAGAGGATCCCACGAGACCCAGTACTTC. Its translation: CASSRRGRGSHETQYF.

The chain carries TRBV9 and TRBJ1-5; 8 bases are a match to TRBD1. Germline V lookup: CDR1 SGDLS, CDR2 YYNGEE. V gave up 3 bases and J gave up 4 bases; unmatched junction bases: 6. This CDR3 is 15 amino acids long. The CDR3 here is CASSATGGDNQPQHF. The CDR3 bases are TGTGCCAGCAGCGCCACAGGGGGGGATAATCAGCCCCAGCATTTT. Using reference TRBV9 and TRBJ1-5 for the parts outside the CDR3, the full variable domain is DSGVTQTPKHLITATGQRVTLRCSPRSGDLSVYWYQQSLDQGLQFLIQYYNGEERAKGNILERFSAQQFPDLHSELNLSSLELGDSALYFCASSATGGDNQPQHFGDGTRLSIL.

The V and J genes are TRBV28 and TRBJ2-7, with a possible D match to TRBD2 (5 bases). The CDR3 covers 15 residues. The V end was cut by 3 bases, the J end by 2 bases, with 14 bases between. CDR1 is MDHEN, CDR2 SYDVKM, per germline. The CDR3 loop reads CASSFKRSGTYEQYF. The CDR3, as DNA: TGTGCCAGCAGTTTTAAAAGGAGCGGAACCTACGAGCAGTACTTC.

This chain connects TRBV6-4 to TRBJ2-1; the D gene is possibly TRBD2 (5 bases). The V end lost 2 bases, the J end lost 0 bases, and 5 bases lay between the germline ends. This CDR3 has 14 amino acids. The germline V gene encodes CDR1 MRHNA and CDR2 SNTAGT. The chain's CDR3 is CASSDGSSYNEQFF. Written as DNA, the CDR3 is TGTGCCAGCAGTGACGGGAGCTCCTACAATGAGCAGTTCTTC.

The J gene is TRBJ2-5, the V gene TRBV5-1, with 12 bases lining up with TRBD2. The CDR3 spans 16 residues. V shed 4 bases and J 2 bases; nucleotides not matched to a gene: 6. Germline CDR1 SGHRS, CDR2 YFSETQ. The CDR3: CASSLSGTSGQETQYF. CDR3 DNA: TGCGCCAGCAGCCTTTCCGGGACTAGCGGGCAAGAGACCCAGTACTTC.

This sequence joins TRBV7-9 and TRBJ2-7; 7 nucleotides agree with TRBD1. This CDR3 is 15 amino acids long. In germline, CDR1 is SEHNR, CDR2 FQNEAQ (reference sequence). J was trimmed by 4 bases and V by 3 bases; bases with no gene match: 9. The DNA for the CDR3 is TGTGCCAGCAGCTTCTCGACAGGGCTGAGTTACGAGCAGTACTTC. This translates into CASSFSTGLSYEQYF.

J is TRBJ1-1 and V is TRBV10-3, with 8 bases identical to TRBD1. The CDR3 covers 14 residues. Germline CDR1 is ENHRY and CDR2 is SYGVKD. V dropped 10 bases and J dropped 1; count of bases not matched to a gene: 8. CDR3: CATFPTGANTEAFF. The CDR3 nucleotides are TGTGCCACCTTTCCGACAGGGGCGAACACTGAAGCTTTCTTT.

The rearrangement links TRBV5-4 to TRBJ2-7; 8 nucleotides line up with TRBD1. Germline V gives CDR1 SGHNT, CDR2 YYREEE (reference sequence). The CDR3 contains 14 residues. With 1 base clipped from V and 5 bases from J, the junction kept 5 bases outside the gene matches. The CDR3 DNA sequence: TGTGCCAGCAGCTTGACAGGGGGGCAGGACGAGCAGTACTTC. This translates into CASSLTGGQDEQYF.

J is TRBJ1-4 and V is TRBV7-9, with D perhaps matching TRBD1 (6 bases). This CDR3 has 13 residues. Deletions cut 8 bases from V and 8 bases from J, with 15 bases between. Germline V gene sequence: CDR1 SEHNR, CDR2 FQNEAQ (reference sequence). CDR3 sequence: CASQRGAGEKLFF. CDR3 in DNA: TGTGCCAGCCAGCGGGGGGCTGGAGAAAAACTGTTTTTT.

The chain employs TRBV5-4 and TRBJ2-7, with 7 bases matching TRBD2. The CDR3 totals 14 residues. After removal of 4 bases from V and 2 bases from J, the junction contained 6 bases not matched to a gene. From germline, CDR1 is SGHNT and CDR2 YYREEE (reference sequence). Here the CDR3 DNA reads TGTGCCAGCAGCCAAGCTGGGGGGGCCTACGAGCAGTACTTC. It specifies CASSQAGGAYEQYF.

This chain uses TRBV7-2 with TRBJ2-1, with 10 bases lining up with TRBD2. The germline CDR1 and CDR2 sequences are SGHTA and FQGNSA. Trimming removed 5 bases from V and 10 bases from J; junction bases left unmatched: 8. The CDR3 runs to 14 residues. The DNA for the CDR3 is TGTGCCAGCAGCGTGACTAGCGGGTCAGACGAGCAGTTCTTC. Translating it yields CASSVTSGSDEQFF.

This clone was picked up a small number of times. The chain carries TRBV6-5 and TRBJ1-2; D gene uncertain. This CDR3 is 15 amino acids long. Per the germline V gene, CDR1 is MNHEY and CDR2 is SVGAGI. The V and J ends lost 4 bases and 7 bases respectively, with 19 bases between them. CDR3 sequence (DNA): TGTGCCAGCAGTTCTTCCTTTACAGACCCAGTTGGCTACACCTTC. This gives the protein CASSSSFTDPVGYTF.

There are a few counts of this clone. This chain links TRBV27 with TRBJ2-5; 9 nucleotides line up with TRBD1. Per germline, CDR1 MNHEY and CDR2 SMNVEV (reference sequence). The CDR3 has 14 residues. The V segment lost 5 bases and the J segment 4 bases; nucleotides outside the gene matches: 5. CDR3 in DNA: TGTGCCAGCAGTCCCCAGACAGGGGGAGAGACCCAGTACTTC. Translating it yields CASSPQTGGETQYF.

The chain combines TRBV9 with TRBJ2-2, with TRBD1 matching 9 bases. Germline values: CDR1 SGDLS, CDR2 YYNGEE. CDR3 length: 18 residues. V was clipped by 1 base and J by 1 base; unmatched bases: 8. The CDR3, as DNA: TGTGCCAGCAGCGTACCCTCCGGGACAGGGATGAACACCGGGGAGCTGTTTTTT. Amino acids: CASSVPSGTGMNTGELFF.